Listed here is a single T cell receptor beta chain. Its target is not known. Germline CDR1 SGHRS, CDR2 YFSETQ. This CDR3 contains 15 residues. Between the trimmed V and J ends, which lost 3 bases and 0 bases, there was a span of 12 bases. TCRdb analysed the 5' RACE reads with MiXCR anew, one entry per CDR3 protein. The sample shows hundreds of thousands of distinct CDR3 sequences, approximately 12% of them seen only once. The entry originates in a study of CD8 T cells in ankylosing spondylitis. Study observations and caveats: The study identified a TCR beta motif of several highly homologous variants that appeared characteristic of ankylosing spondylitis blood.

Material: blood, either unsorted or a sorted T cell fraction (not recorded which). The chain uses TRBV5-1 and TRBJ1-1; weak D call: TRBD1 (5 bases). The origin of this receptor is a male donor with ankylosing spondylitis. This CDR3 is CASSWAGLVNTEAFF. The CDR3 DNA sequence: TGCGCCAGCAGCTGGGCAGGGTTGGTGAACACTGAAGCTTTCTTT.